Presented here are 3 T cell receptor beta chains from one specimen sequenced in a study of blood T cell repertoires in COVID-19. Assay: immunoSEQ multiplex PCR; the TCRdb copy retains only in-frame clones and omits some. The top ten clones hold about 20% of a sample with roughly 57,000 clones, about four fifths of them seen once. What was sequenced was peripheral blood. Receptor source: a young man with COVID-19, enrolled during active disease.

This clone was found a few times. The same CDR3 can be traced to other DNA sequences in this sample. The chain recombines TRBV6-5 with TRBJ2-7, with D possibly TRBD2 on 7 matching bases. The length of the CDR3 is 14 residues. Per germline, CDR1 MNHEY and CDR2 SVGAGI. V shed 0 bases and J shed 5 bases, with 11 bases lying between them. CDR3 sequence reads: CASSYSRGAHEQYF. CDR3 bases: TGTGCCAGCAGTTACTCACGGGGGGCGCACGAGCAGTACTTC.

The chain couples TRBV5-4 to TRBJ1-3; tentative D call: TRBD1 (6 bases). Trimming removed 2 bases at V and 2 bases at J, with 14 bases between. This CDR3 is 16 amino acids long. The germline gives CDR1 SGHNT, CDR2 YYREEE (reference sequence). The DNA for the CDR3 is TGTGCCAGCAGCTTCGGAGCAGGGGCGGCTGGAAACACCATATATTTT. Translating gives CASSFGAGAAGNTIYF.

As regards this clone: This specimen includes other DNA sequences encoding the same CDR3. V is TRBV28 and J is TRBJ2-7, with TRBD1 matching over 9 bases. Germline loops: CDR1 MDHEN, CDR2 SYDVKM. V was pared by 9 bases and J by 1 base, with 4 bases of the junction left unmatched. The CDR3 extends over 13 amino acids. CDR3 residues: CASSGTGSYEQYF. The CDR3 DNA sequence: TGTGCCAGTTCCGGGACAGGGTCCTACGAGCAGTACTTC.